Sequencing of this TCR beta chain was carried out in a study of identifying expanded T cells in peripheral blood. V was cut by 10 bases and J by 4 bases, with 7 bases left in between. Germline CDR1 and CDR2: MNHNS and SASEGT. This CDR3 spans 10 amino acids. Profiling relied on immunoSEQ multiplex PCR, and the TCRdb table lists in-frame clones only, not all of them. The sample carries more than 55,000 clones, approximately 87% recorded once. This clonotype was obtained from a person between 18 and 69 years old in good health. V and J are TRBV6-1 and TRBJ1-2; D gene uncertain. The sample consisted of blood. This chain's CDR3 is CATFLYGYTF. As DNA, the CDR3 is TGTGCCACCTTCCTCTATGGCTACACCTTC.